Listed here are 6 T cell receptor beta chains from one sample, sequenced in a study of blood T cell repertoires in COVID-19. TCRdb's table, derived via immunoSEQ multiplex PCR, lists solely in-frame clones and lacks some. The table records some 290,000 clones, 90% of them present only once. Material for sequencing was peripheral blood. All receptors come from a woman under 40 with COVID-19, enrolled during active disease.

In this sample, this clone turned up once. The chain couples TRBV27 to TRBJ1-6; D is possibly TRBD1 (6 bases). In germline, CDR1 is MNHEY, CDR2 SMNVEV (reference sequence). Trimming shortened V by 0 bases and J by 6 bases, and 12 bases separated the two germline ends. The CDR3 length is 16 residues. CDR3 bases: TGTGCCAGCAGTTTATCCGGGACAAGGGGTAATTCACCCCTCCACTTT. Translation: CASSLSGTRGNSPLHF.

This clone appeared a few times. V is TRBV7-3 and J is TRBJ2-1; 9 bases are shared with TRBD2. Germline V gene sequence: CDR1 SGHTA, CDR2 FQGTGA. V was clipped by 6 bases and J by 8 bases; unmatched bases: 11. The CDR3 covers 15 residues. CDR3 protein: CASSLAGARWDEQFF. The CDR3 DNA is TGTGCCAGCAGTTTAGCGGGAGCGAGATGGGATGAGCAGTTCTTC. Using reference TRBV7-3 and TRBJ2-1 for the parts outside the CDR3, the full variable domain is GAGVSQTPSNKVTEKGKYVELRCDPISGHTALYWYRQSLGQGPEFLIYFQGTGAADDSGLPNDRFFAVRPEGSVSTLKIQRTERGDSAVYLCASSLAGARWDEQFFGPGTRLTVL.

This clone has only one observation. This chain joins TRBV7-9 and TRBJ1-2; TRBD1 aligns across 10 bases. V gave up 6 bases and J gave up 4 bases; unmatched junction bases: 11. CDR3 length: 16 amino acids. Germline V gene data show CDR1 as SEHNR and CDR2 as FQNEAQ (reference sequence). This chain's CDR3 is CASSETGTGASYGYTF. The CDR3 nucleotides are TGTGCCAGCAGTGAGACCGGGACAGGGGCCTCCTATGGCTACACCTTC.

Comments on this clone: One end of the junction is discordant with germline, which a read error may explain. The rearrangement joins TRBV6-6 to TRBJ2-7; 15 bases line up with TRBD2. The germline V gene has CDR1 MNHNY and CDR2 SVGAGI (reference sequence). The CDR3 totals 13 residues. The CDR3 loop reads CASTSGLAGGRNF. CDR3 sequence (DNA): TGTGCCAGTACATCGGGACTAGCGGGAGGTCGCAACTTC.

The rearrangement links TRBV4-1 to TRBJ2-1; D possibly corresponds to TRBD1 (6 bases). Germline V gene lookup returns CDR1 MGHRA and CDR2 YSYEKL. V was clipped by 3 bases and J by 7 bases, with 16 bases between them. The CDR3 has 15 residues. The CDR3: CASSHVVQGGNEQFF. In DNA form, the CDR3 reads TGCGCCAGCAGCCACGTAGTACAGGGCGGAAATGAGCAGTTCTTC.

As regards this clone: The sample has other DNA sequences that encode this CDR3 too. This chain uses TRBV5-4 with TRBJ1-1, with D uncertain. Trimming shortened V by 0 bases and J by 0 bases, and 6 bases separated the two germline ends. The CDR3 length is 14 residues. Germline CDR1 SGHNT, CDR2 YYREEE (reference sequence). CDR3 nucleotides: TGTGCCAGCAGCTTGGACAGCATGAACACTGAAGCTTTCTTT. Translating it yields CASSLDSMNTEAFF. Full variable domain (outside the CDR3, taken from reference TRBV5-4 and TRBJ1-1): ETGVTQSPTHLIKTRGQQVTLRCSSQSGHNTVSWYQQALGQGPQFIFQYYREEENGRGNFPPRFSGLQFPNYSSELNVNALELDDSALYLCASSLDSMNTEAFFGQGTRLTVV.